This TCR beta chain was sequenced during a study of T cell responses to AZD1222 COVID-19 vaccine (dated by TCRdb to the early 2020s). Background on the whole study: TCR sequencing covered over 230 trial participants: 200 to 220 given two doses of AZD1222 and about 26 given two doses of MenACWY control vaccine. Trial participants were enrolled into age subgroups of 18-55, 56-69 and 70-plus years, which contained about 150, 27 and 61 TCR-sequenced participants, respectively. Findings and caveats that apply to the study as a whole: Conclusions about previously exposed vaccinees are limited, since just six AZD1222 recipients were seropositive for SARS-CoV-2 at baseline. Epitopes outside the regions mutated in the B.1.351 and B.1.1.7 variants were reportedly recognized by nearly half of the unique spike-specific TCRs. A significant rise in spike-specific TCR breadth and depth was observed after two AZD1222 doses relative to day 0 and relative to MenACWY recipients. The 56-69-year group was small, and its depth increase did not reach significance, likely because of low power. Participants were mostly white British, with more females than males. The authors suggested clonal diversity may have been underestimated. The vaccine-associated CD4 TCRs covered the entire spike protein, and the dominant responses fell in regions 160-218 and 743-854. Because no day 14 peak-response samples were available, the repertoires could be characterized only after the peak T cell response.

The germline V gene (reference sequence) supplies CDR1 DFQATT and CDR2 SNEGSKA. Trimming at the junction amounts to 3 bases on V and 4 bases on J, and the germline ends lie 13 bases apart. The CDR3 covers 13 residues, taking in both the cysteine and the phenylalanine. Solely the CDR3 DNA is kept, with 39 bases framed from the first base. The CDR3 regions of human TCRbeta chains were analyzed by immunosequencing. Turning to the authors' computational methods: Repertoire TCRs were matched against a reference library of SARS-CoV-2-specific TCRs generated with the MIRA antigen-specificity platform. Breadth was defined as the fraction of unique TCRs that were SARS-CoV-2-associated. Depth was defined as the fraction of total T cells that were SARS-CoV-2-associated. Using the MIRA data, each spike-specific TCR was mapped to the spike region that the TCR reacts to and placed in a CD4 or CD8 class. Log10-transformed breadth and depth values were compared by one-way ANOVA with Sidak's multiple comparisons tests. TCRdb holds this immuneACCESS table with in-frame rearrangements only. Some clones are missing; in checked studies, unresolved V genes explain under half, and the rest has no known cause. V, J and clone size derive from that table, while D and trimming were established from the DNA sequence. The sample table contains approximately 110,000 clones; only one count was recorded for roughly 85% of them. The ten largest clones take up 3.5% to 5% of the sample.

About this clone itself: There is no known antigen for this receptor. There are no base qualities to consult, and no much larger clone falls within one base.

Interpreted using the paper, the time point label stands for: about 28 days (+/-7) after the second vaccine dose. AZD1222 recipients with second doses at about 4 weeks or about 12 weeks were pooled, because spike-specific TCR depth and breadth did not differ between schedules. Samples from vaccinated people were obtained from the UK trials COV001 and COV002, which included a single-blind randomized controlled phase 2/3 trial of AZD1222 (ChAdOx1 nCoV-19) in healthy adults. Trial participant PBMC samples were collected at day 0 and day 28 after the second dose for TCRbeta chain sequencing. This sequence originates from an adult who received the AZD1222 COVID-19 vaccine. The sequences come from peripheral blood, collected 28 days after the second AZD1222 dose. The chain is assembled from TRBV20-1 and TRBJ2-7; TRBD1 is possibly the D segment (5 matching bases). This receptor carries the CDR3 CSASRQGRYEQYF. The nucleotides read TGCAGTGCTAGTAGGCAGGGAAGGTACGAGCAGTACTTC.